Below, 21 T cell receptor beta chains from the same sample are listed, as sequenced in a study of vaccination and CD4 T cells after COVID-19. Cultured CD4+ T-cell DNA underwent Oncomine TCR Beta short-read sequencing. TCRdb passed the PCR reads through MiXCR, listing each CDR3 protein once. The profile shows just over 14,000 distinct CDR3 sequences, around 70% of them singletons. Their recognized antigens are unknown. Treatment: roughly 11-day PBMC culture with coronavirus spike peptide pools or control peptides (ViraFEST assay). The specimen was CD4+ T cells from blood, cultured in vitro. The receptors shown here come from a human donor who had recovered from COVID-19.

This clonotype turned up a few times. The chain has TRBV20-1 and TRBJ1-1, with D tentatively TRBD1 (6 bases). The CDR3 runs 14 residues. V gave up 2 bases and J gave up 5 bases, with 15 bases separating them. Germline V gene data show CDR1 as DFQATT and CDR2 as SNEGSKA (reference sequence). Here the CDR3 DNA reads TGCAGTGCTAGAAGAAGGGGAGGGGGGACTGAAGCTTTCTTT. Its protein product is CSARRRGGGTEAFF.

This chain links TRBV30 with TRBJ2-2; 8 nucleotides agree with TRBD2. The ends lost 5 bases at V and 5 bases at J; junction bases unmatched: 7. In germline, CDR1 is GTSNPN, CDR2 SVGIG (reference sequence). The CDR3 is 14 residues long. The CDR3 loop reads CAWGVVAGTGELFF. CDR3 nucleotide sequence: TGTGCCTGGGGAGTGGTAGCGGGAACCGGGGAGCTGTTTTTT.

This clonotype was counted between two and nine times. The V call is TRBV7-2, the J call TRBJ2-7; 9 bases fit TRBD1. The J segment lost 0 bases and the V segment lost 5 bases, leaving 8 bases of the junction unmatched. CDR3 length: 16 amino acids. Germline CDR1 SGHTA, CDR2 FQGNSA. The CDR3 sequence is CASSLDRGSTSYEQYF. CDR3 in DNA: TGTGCCAGCAGCCTCGACAGGGGGTCGACCTCCTACGAGCAGTACTTC.

This chain uses TRBV11-2 with TRBJ2-5; D is possibly TRBD1 (5 bases). The CDR3 covers 13 residues. Per the germline V gene, CDR1 is SGHAT and CDR2 is FQNNGV. Trimming stripped 8 bases from V and 4 bases from J, with 14 bases between. The CDR3 reads CASGQGTRETQYF. The DNA of the CDR3 is TGTGCCAGCGGTCAGGGTACAAGAGAGACCCAGTACTTC.

The chain combines TRBV10-3 with TRBJ2-1, with D possibly TRBD2 on 5 matching bases. The CDR3 spans 16 residues. The V end was cut by 0 bases, the J end by 6 bases, with 15 bases between. Germline V CDR1 and CDR2: ENHRY, SYGVKD. The CDR3 nucleotides are TGTGCCATCAGTGAGTCCGGGGTTTTATGGAGCAATGAGCAGTTCTTC. Translated, it gives CAISESGVLWSNEQFF.

This clonotype showed up just a few times. The chain has TRBV12-3 or TRBV12-4 and TRBJ1-2; TRBD1 is a possible D gene (5 bases). The CDR3 spans 14 residues. V gave up 6 bases and J gave up 8 bases, with 19 bases separating them. The CDR3 sequence is CASSLSDSLEGYTF. The CDR3 region has the DNA TGTGCCAGCAGCCTCTCTGACAGCCTCGAAGGCTACACCTTC.

This chain joins TRBV27 and TRBJ1-5, with D perhaps matching TRBD1 (6 bases). Germline V gene data show CDR1 as MNHEY and CDR2 as SMNVEV (reference sequence). CDR3 length: 16 amino acids. Deletions cut 6 bases from V and 1 base from J, with 16 bases between. CDR3 loop: CASRGVGRGSNQPQHF. The CDR3 bases are TGTGCCAGCAGGGGGGTAGGTAGGGGGAGCAATCAGCCCCAGCATTTT.

This chain uses TRBV6-2 or TRBV6-3 with TRBJ1-2; TRBD1 matches 7 bases. V trimming: 5 bases; J trimming: 5 bases; junction bases outside the gene matches: 2. CDR1 MNHEY and CDR2 SVGEGT come from the germline V gene. The CDR3 covers 12 residues. The CDR3 DNA follows: TGTGCCAGCAGTCCACAGGGGTATGGCTACACCTTC. The encoded protein is CASSPQGYGYTF.

The gene calls are TRBV19 and TRBJ1-2; D is perhaps TRBD1 (5 bases). Germline V CDR1 and CDR2: LNHDA, SQIVND (reference sequence). This CDR3 has 13 amino acids. Trimming cost V 7 bases and J 8 bases, with 17 bases left between them. This CDR3 reads CASKLGGAMGYTF. The CDR3 coding sequence is TGTGCCAGTAAATTAGGTGGGGCAATGGGCTACACCTTC.

The chain recombines TRBV20-1 with TRBJ1-5; D remains unclear. The germline CDR1 and CDR2 sequences are DFQATT and SNEGSKA (reference sequence). Trimming shortened V by 3 bases and J by 3 bases, and 21 bases separated the two germline ends. The CDR3 runs 17 residues. The CDR3 region has the DNA TGCAGTGCTAGGGGCGAGCCCTCCCCAGGTTACAATCAGCCCCAGCATTTT. Protein product: CSARGEPSPGYNQPQHF.

CDR3 nucleotide sequence: TGTGCCACCAGCAGGGGACAGGCCTTCCTCGGCACTGAAGCTTTCTTT. Protein sequence: CATSRGQAFLGTEAFF. The chain is built from TRBV15 and TRBJ1-1; 8 bases map to TRBD1. The V gene's germline CDR1 is LNHNV and CDR2 YYDKDF (reference sequence). With V trimmed by 3 bases and J by 4 bases, 10 bases remained unmatched. This CDR3 is 16 amino acids long.

This clonotype is labeled medium-sized. The V call is TRBV7-2, the J call TRBJ2-7; TRBD2 matches at 8 bases. Germline loops: CDR1 SGHTA, CDR2 FQGNSA. The V segment lost 2 bases and the J segment 4 bases; nucleotides outside the gene matches: 13. This CDR3 is 17 amino acids long. CDR3 protein: CASSLLAGGGGIYEQYF. CDR3 bases: TGTGCCAGCAGCTTACTAGCGGGTGGAGGCGGGATATACGAGCAGTACTTC.

The rearrangement joins TRBV10-3 to TRBJ2-6; D remains unclear. The V gene's germline CDR1 is ENHRY and CDR2 SYGVKD. V dropped 0 bases and J dropped 0 bases, with 9 bases sitting between them. The CDR3 length is 17 residues. The chain's CDR3 is CAISESNADSGANVLTF. CDR3 nucleotides: TGTGCCATCAGTGAGTCGAATGCAGACTCTGGGGCCAACGTCCTGACTTTC.

Here the CDR3 DNA reads TGTGCCAGCAGCCCCCTGCGCGGATGGGGAGGCAATCAGCCCCAGCATTTT. Translation gives CASSPLRGWGGNQPQHF. This sequence joins TRBV21-1 and TRBJ1-5; TRBD1 is the table's D call, not checked against the DNA. TRBV21-1 is listed as a pseudogene. The CDR3 has 17 residues.

V usage is TRBV2 and J usage is TRBJ1-1; 10 bases map to TRBD1. Trimming removed 6 bases from V and 6 bases from J; junction bases left unmatched: 7. The CDR3 totals 14 residues. Germline CDR1 and CDR2: SNHLY and FYNNEI. As DNA, the CDR3 is TGTGCCAGCAGGGGGACAGGGGAGTTCGCTGAAGCTTTCTTT. Translating it yields CASRGTGEFAEAFF.

The chain links TRBV5-4 to TRBJ2-7; 7 nucleotides match TRBD1. CDR1 SGHNT and CDR2 YYREEE come from the germline V gene (reference sequence). V shed 2 bases, J shed 2 bases, and the junction held 4 bases outside the gene matches. This CDR3 is 14 amino acids long. The CDR3 region has the DNA TGTGCCAGCAGCTTCCAGGACAGGCCCTACGAGCAGTACTTC. This translates into CASSFQDRPYEQYF.

J is TRBJ1-1 and V is TRBV20-1; D is ambiguous. CDR1 is DFQATT, CDR2 SNEGSKA, per germline (reference sequence). CDR3 length equals 13 residues. V was cut by 1 base and J by 0 bases, with 6 bases left in between. This CDR3 reads CSARVVMNTEAFF. The CDR3 DNA sequence: TGCAGTGCTAGAGTCGTCATGAACACTGAAGCTTTCTTT.

V is TRBV10-3 and J is TRBJ1-2; 9 bases match TRBD1. The germline V gene encodes CDR1 ENHRY and CDR2 SYGVKD. V lost 6 bases to trimming and J lost 4 bases; unmatched junction nucleotides: 6. This CDR3 has 14 amino acids. CDR3 in DNA: TGTGCCATCAGGTCGGGACAGGGAAGCTATGGCTACACCTTC. This translates into CAIRSGQGSYGYTF.

The CDR3 here is CARPGWGCCTEAFF. CDR3 DNA sequence: TGTGCCAGACCTGGCTGGGGTTGCTGTACTGAAGCTTTCTTT. The chain combines TRBV19 with TRBJ1-1; unclear D gene. The V end lost 9 bases, the J end lost 5 bases, and 19 bases lay between the germline ends. The CDR3 length is 14 residues. Germline values: CDR1 LNHDA, CDR2 SQIVND (reference sequence).

This chain uses TRBV6-4 with TRBJ1-2, with 7 positions matching TRBD1. Germline V gene data show CDR1 as MRHNA and CDR2 as SNTAGT. The CDR3 contains 14 residues. J lost 7 bases, V lost 6 bases, and 11 bases had no gene match. CDR3 in DNA: TGTGCCAGCAGCACTGGACAGGCTGATGGTGGCTACACCTTC. This sequence encodes CASSTGQADGGYTF.

This clonotype has a handful of counts. One end of the junction fails to match germline, which may point to a read error. The rearrangement uses TRBV29-1 and TRBJ2-7; no clear D gene. CDR3 length: 14 residues. Germline V gene lookup returns CDR1 SQVTM and CDR2 ANQGSEA. CDR3 bases: TGCAGCGTTGAACCCGCAGACTCCAGCTACGAGCAGTACTTT. Its protein product is CSVEPADSSYEQYF.